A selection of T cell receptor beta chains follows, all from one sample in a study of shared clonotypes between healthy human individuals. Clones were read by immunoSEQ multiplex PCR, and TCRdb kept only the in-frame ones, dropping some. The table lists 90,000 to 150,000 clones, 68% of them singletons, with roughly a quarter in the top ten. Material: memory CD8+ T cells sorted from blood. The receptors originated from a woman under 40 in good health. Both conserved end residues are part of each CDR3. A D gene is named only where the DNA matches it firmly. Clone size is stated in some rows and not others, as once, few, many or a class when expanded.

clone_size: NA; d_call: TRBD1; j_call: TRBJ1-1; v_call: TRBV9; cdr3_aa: CASSPGGAEHEAFF; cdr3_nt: TGTGCCAGCAGCCCAGGGGGCGCGGAGCATGAAGCTTTCTTT
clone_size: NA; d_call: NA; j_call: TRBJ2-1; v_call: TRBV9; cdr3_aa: CASSTTGDSSYNEQFF; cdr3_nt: TGTGCCAGCAGCACGACGGGGGATAGCTCCTACAATGAGCAGTTCTTC
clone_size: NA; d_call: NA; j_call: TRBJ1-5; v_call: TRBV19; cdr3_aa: CASSIYGALTGQPQHF; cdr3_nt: TGTGCCAGTAGTATCTACGGTGCACTAACCGGTCAGCCCCAGCATTTT
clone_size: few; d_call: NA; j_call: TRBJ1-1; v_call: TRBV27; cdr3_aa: CASSPNTNTEAFF; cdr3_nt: TGTGCCAGCAGTCCAAACACGAACACTGAAGCTTTCTTT
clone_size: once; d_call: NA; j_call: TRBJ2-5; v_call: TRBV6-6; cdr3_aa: CASSQGVLQETQYF; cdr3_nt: TGTGCCAGCAGTCAAGGGGTTTTGCAAGAGACCCAGTACTTC
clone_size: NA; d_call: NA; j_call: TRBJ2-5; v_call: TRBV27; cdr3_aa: CASSLSIGGRTQETQYF; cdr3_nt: TGTGCCAGCAGTTTATCGATAGGGGGGAGGACACAAGAGACCCAGTACTTC
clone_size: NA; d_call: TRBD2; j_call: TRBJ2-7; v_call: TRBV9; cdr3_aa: CASSVGGGLLYEQYF; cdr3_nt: TGTGCCAGCAGCGTAGGCGGGGGACTACTCTACGAGCAGTACTTC
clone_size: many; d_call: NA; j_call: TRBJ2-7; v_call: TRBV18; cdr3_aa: CASSPPVWDGAYPEQYF; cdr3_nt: TGTGCCAGCTCACCACCGGTCTGGGACGGCGCTTATCCCGAGCAGTACTTC
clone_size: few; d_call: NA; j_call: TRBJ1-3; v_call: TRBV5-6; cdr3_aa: CASSLRGTGNTIYF; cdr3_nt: TGTGCCAGCAGCTTGAGGGGTACTGGAAACACCATATATTTT
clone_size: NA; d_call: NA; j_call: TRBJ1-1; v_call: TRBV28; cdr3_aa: CASSPYPRGRNTEAFF; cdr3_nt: TGTGCCAGCAGCCCCTACCCCAGGGGAAGGAACACTGAAGCTTTCTTT
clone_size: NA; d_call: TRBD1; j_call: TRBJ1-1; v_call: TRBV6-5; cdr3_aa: CASSPWTGTEAFF; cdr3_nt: TGTGCCAGCAGCCCTTGGACAGGCACTGAAGCTTTCTTT
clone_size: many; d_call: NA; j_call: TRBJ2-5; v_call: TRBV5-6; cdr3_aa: CASSLGFGIQETQYF; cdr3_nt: TGTGCCAGCAGCTTGGGTTTCGGGATTCAAGAGACCCAGTACTTC
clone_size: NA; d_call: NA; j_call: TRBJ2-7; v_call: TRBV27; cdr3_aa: CASSLRGPYEQYF; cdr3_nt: TGTGCCAGCAGTTTACGCGGGCCATACGAGCAGTACTTC
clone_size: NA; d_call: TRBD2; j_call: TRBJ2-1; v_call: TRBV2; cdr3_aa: CASSEGGLVTYEQFF; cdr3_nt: TGTGCCAGCAGTGAAGGGGGACTAGTCACCTATGAGCAGTTCTTC
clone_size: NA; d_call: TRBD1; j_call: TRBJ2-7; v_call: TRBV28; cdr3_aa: CASSPRDRWFHEQYF; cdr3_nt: TGTGCCAGCAGTCCCCGGGACAGGTGGTTCCACGAGCAGTACTTC
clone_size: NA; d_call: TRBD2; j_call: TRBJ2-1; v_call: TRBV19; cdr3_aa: CASSIALAGPNEQFF; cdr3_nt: TGTGCCAGTAGTATAGCTCTAGCGGGCCCCAATGAGCAGTTCTTC
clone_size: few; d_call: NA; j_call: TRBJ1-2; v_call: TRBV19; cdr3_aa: CASSPTGGYGYTF; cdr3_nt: TGTGCCAGTAGCCCGACAGGCGGTTATGGCTACACCTTC
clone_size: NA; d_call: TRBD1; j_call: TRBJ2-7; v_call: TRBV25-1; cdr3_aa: CASSDYRGREQYF; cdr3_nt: TGTGCCAGCAGTGATTACAGGGGGCGCGAGCAGTACTTC
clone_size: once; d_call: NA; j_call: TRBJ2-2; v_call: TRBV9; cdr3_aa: CASSVGEDRLAGELFF; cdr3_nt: TGTGCCAGCAGCGTAGGGGAGGACAGGCTAGCCGGGGAGCTGTTTTTT
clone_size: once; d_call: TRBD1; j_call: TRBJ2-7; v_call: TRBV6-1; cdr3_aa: CASRRGLYEQYF; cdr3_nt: TGTGCCAGCAGAAGGGGGCTCTACGAGCAGTACTTC
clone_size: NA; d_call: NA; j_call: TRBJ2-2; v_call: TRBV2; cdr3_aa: CASKSGYFGNTGELFF; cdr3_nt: TGTGCCAGCAAGTCCGGATACTTCGGGAACACCGGGGAGCTGTTTTTT
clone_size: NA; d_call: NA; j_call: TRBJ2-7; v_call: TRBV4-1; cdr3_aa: CASSQLVGTPYEQYF; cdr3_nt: TGCGCCAGCAGCCAATTAGTCGGGACTCCCTACGAGCAGTACTTC
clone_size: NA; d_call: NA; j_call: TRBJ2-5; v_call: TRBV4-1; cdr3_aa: CASSQVVGRVKETQYF; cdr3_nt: TGCGCCAGCAGCCAAGTGGTAGGCAGGGTGAAAGAGACCCAGTACTTC
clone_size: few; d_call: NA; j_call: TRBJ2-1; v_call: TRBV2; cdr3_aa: CASSESGSSYNEQFF; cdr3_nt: TGTGCCAGCAGTGAATCGGGGAGTTCCTACAATGAGCAGTTCTTC
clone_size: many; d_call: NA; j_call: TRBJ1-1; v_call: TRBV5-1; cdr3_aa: CASSLAIVRENTEAFF; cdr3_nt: TGCGCCAGCAGCTTGGCCATTGTCAGAGAGAACACTGAAGCTTTCTTT
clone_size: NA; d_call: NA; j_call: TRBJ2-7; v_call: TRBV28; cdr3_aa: CASSPEYEQYF; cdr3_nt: TGTGCCAGCAGTCCGGAGTACGAGCAGTACTTC
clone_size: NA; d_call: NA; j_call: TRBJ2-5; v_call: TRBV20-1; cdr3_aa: CSATTAETQYF; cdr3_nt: TGCAGTGCGACCACCGCCGAGACCCAGTACTTC
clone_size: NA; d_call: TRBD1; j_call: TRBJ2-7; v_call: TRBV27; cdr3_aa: CASKGARDDEQYF; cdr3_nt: TGTGCCAGCAAGGGGGCCCGCGATGACGAGCAGTACTTC
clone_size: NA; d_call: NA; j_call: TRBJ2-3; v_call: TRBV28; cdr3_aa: CASSLVGLDTQYF; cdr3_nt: TGTGCCAGCAGTTTAGTGGGGTTGGATACGCAGTATTTT
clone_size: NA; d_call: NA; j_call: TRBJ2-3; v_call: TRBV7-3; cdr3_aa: CASSLTFRSYTDTQYF; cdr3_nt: TGTGCCAGCAGCTTAACGTTTCGGTCTTACACAGATACGCAGTATTTT
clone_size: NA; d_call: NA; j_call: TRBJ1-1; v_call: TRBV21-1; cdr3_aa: CASRWDCMNTEAFF; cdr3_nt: TGTGCCAGCCGATGGGACTGCATGAACACTGAAGCTTTCTTT
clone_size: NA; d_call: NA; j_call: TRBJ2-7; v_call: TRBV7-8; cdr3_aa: CASSPVTTPSYEQYF; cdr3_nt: TGTGCCAGCAGCCCCGTGACAACCCCATCCTACGAGCAGTACTTC
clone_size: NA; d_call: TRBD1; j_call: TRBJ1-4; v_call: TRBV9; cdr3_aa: CASSGAPTGSEKLFF; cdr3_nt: TGTGCCAGCAGCGGCGCCCCGACAGGGAGTGAAAAACTGTTTTTT
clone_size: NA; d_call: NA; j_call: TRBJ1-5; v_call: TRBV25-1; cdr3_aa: CASSEGGGAARQPQHF; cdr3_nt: TGTGCCAGCAGTGAAGGAGGGGGGGCGGCGAGACAGCCCCAGCATTTT
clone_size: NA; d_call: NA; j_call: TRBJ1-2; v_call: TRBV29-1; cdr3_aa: CSVEYSPYGYTF; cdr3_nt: TGCAGCGTTGAGTACTCACCCTATGGCTACACCTTC
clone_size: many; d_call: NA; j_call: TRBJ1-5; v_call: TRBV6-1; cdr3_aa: CASSEAEDSGEPQHF; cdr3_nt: TGTGCCAGCAGTGAAGCGGAGGACAGCGGGGAGCCCCAGCATTTT
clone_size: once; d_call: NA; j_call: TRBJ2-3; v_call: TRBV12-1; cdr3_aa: CASIPSGKSTDTQYF; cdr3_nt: TGTGCCAGCATCCCTAGCGGGAAAAGCACAGATACGCAGTATTTT
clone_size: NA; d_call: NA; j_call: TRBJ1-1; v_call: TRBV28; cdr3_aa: CASSRIRLKEMNTEAFF; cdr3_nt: TGTGCCAGCAGTCGCATCAGACTCAAAGAAATGAACACTGAAGCTTTCTTT
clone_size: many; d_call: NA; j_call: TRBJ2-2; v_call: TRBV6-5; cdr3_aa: CASRTGQLNTGELFF; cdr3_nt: TGTGCCAGCAGGACAGGACAGCTGAACACCGGGGAGCTGTTTTTT
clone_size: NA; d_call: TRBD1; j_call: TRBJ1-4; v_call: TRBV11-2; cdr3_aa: CASSFGWDRGREKLFF; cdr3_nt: TGTGCCAGCAGCTTCGGGTGGGACAGGGGGCGGGAAAAACTGTTTTTT
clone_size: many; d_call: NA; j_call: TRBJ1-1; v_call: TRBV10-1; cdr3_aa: CASSDFEEGTEAFF; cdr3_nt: TGCGCCAGCAGTGATTTTGAAGAGGGCACTGAAGCTTTCTTT
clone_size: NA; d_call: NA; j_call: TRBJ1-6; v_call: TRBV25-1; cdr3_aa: CASSEYVEGLGSPLHF; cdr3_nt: TGTGCCAGCAGTGAATATGTGGAGGGGCTTGGCTCACCCCTCCACTTT
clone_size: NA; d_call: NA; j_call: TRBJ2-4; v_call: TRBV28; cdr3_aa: CASVPPEGNIQYF; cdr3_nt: TGTGCCAGCGTCCCCCCCGAAGGGAACATTCAGTACTTC
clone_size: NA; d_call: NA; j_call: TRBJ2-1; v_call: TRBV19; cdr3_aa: CASSIEVGPSGGNEQFF; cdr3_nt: TGTGCCAGTAGTATAGAAGTAGGCCCATCCGGGGGCAATGAGCAGTTCTTC
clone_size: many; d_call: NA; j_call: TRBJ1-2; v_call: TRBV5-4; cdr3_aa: CASSLDRDRDYTF; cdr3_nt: TGTGCCAGCAGCTTGGACAGGGACCGGGACTACACCTTC
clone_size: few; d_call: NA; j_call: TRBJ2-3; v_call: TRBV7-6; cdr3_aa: CASSLFTGTSTDTQYF; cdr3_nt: TGTGCCAGCAGCCTTTTTACAGGCACTAGCACAGATACGCAGTATTTT
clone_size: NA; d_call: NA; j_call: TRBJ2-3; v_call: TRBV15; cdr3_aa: CATSSKTGRTTDTQYF; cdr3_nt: TGTGCCACCAGCAGCAAAACAGGGAGAACCACAGATACGCAGTATTTT
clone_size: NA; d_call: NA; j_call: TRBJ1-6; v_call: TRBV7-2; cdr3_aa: CASQQTRLRFPSPLHF; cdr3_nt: TGTGCCAGCCAACAAACCCGCCTCAGGTTCCCTTCACCCCTCCACTTT
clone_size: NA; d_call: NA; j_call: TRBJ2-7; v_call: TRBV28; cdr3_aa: CASSLPGAWYEQYF; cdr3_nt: TGTGCCAGCAGTTTACCGGGAGCCTGGTACGAGCAGTACTTC
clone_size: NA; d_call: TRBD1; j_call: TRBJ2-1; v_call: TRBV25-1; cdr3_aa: CASSVPGTVYNEQFF; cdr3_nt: TGTGCCAGCAGTGTCCCCGGGACAGTCTACAATGAGCAGTTCTTC
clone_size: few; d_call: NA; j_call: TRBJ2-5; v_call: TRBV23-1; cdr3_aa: CASSGRGEETQYF; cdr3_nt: TGCGCCAGCAGTGGACGGGGCGAAGAGACCCAGTACTTC